This TCR beta chain is from a study of spatial heterogeneity in lung cancer. About the study: Sequencing consistently turned up more beta-chain sequences than alpha-chain sequences. Study observations and caveats: Expanded tumor TCRs that were ubiquitous appeared in blood more at resection than follow-up.

This clonotype was detected many times. Its target is unknown. Stated time point: sample taken at primary tumor resection. Samples were donated by 72 untreated early-stage non-small cell lung cancer patients. The germline gives CDR1 GTSNPN, CDR2 SVGIG (reference sequence). The junction had 6 bases not matched to a gene; V was cut back by 4 bases and J by 3 bases. The CDR3 extends over 13 amino acids. Every molecule of TCR cDNA had its own unique molecular identifier. In TCRdb, the 5' RACE reads were re-called with MiXCR into one record per CDR3 protein. The data show about 23,000 distinct CDR3 sequences, around 5% seen once.

The specimen comprised PBMCs, sampled at surgery. The V call is TRBV30, the J call TRBJ2-7; 7 nucleotides line up with TRBD2. This TCR was sampled from a male donor with early-stage non-small cell lung cancer. The chain's CDR3 is CAWKRGGGYEQYF. The DNA of the CDR3 is TGTGCCTGGAAAAGGGGCGGGGGCTACGAGCAGTACTTC. The whole variable domain, remainder taken from reference TRBV30 and TRBJ2-7, is SQTIHQWPATLVQPVGSPLSLECTVEGTSNPNLYWYRQAAGRGLQLLFYSVGIGQISSEVPQNLSASRPQDRQFILSSKKLLLSDSGFYLCAWKRGGGYEQYFGPGTRLTVT.